These T cell receptor beta chains were read from a single sample in a study of cytomegalovirus exposure and HLA in healthy donors. Assay used: immunoSEQ multiplex PCR; TCRdb lists only in-frame clones, some missing. The repertoire holds approximately 180,000 clones, with around 80% as singletons. The sequenced sample was PBMCs. Source of these receptors: a woman in her thirties or forties in good health and CMV-seronegative. The CDR3 runs from the conserved cysteine through the conserved F or W. The order of the fields is J gene, V gene, CDR3 protein.

j_gene: TRBJ1-2
v_gene: TRBV5-8
CDR3aa: CASSSGQGVYGYTF

j_gene: TRBJ2-1
v_gene: TRBV10-3
CDR3aa: CAISESRTGPYNEQFF

j_gene: TRBJ2-7
v_gene: TRBV18
CDR3aa: CASSPRGNSYEQYF

j_gene: TRBJ2-7
v_gene: TRBV7-2
CDR3aa: CASRALGLSGDEQYF

j_gene: TRBJ2-1
v_gene: TRBV4-1
CDR3aa: CASSLGRGIYNEQFF

j_gene: TRBJ2-1
v_gene: TRBV27
CDR3aa: CASSLRLQVPNEQFF

j_gene: TRBJ2-1
v_gene: TRBV7-2
CDR3aa: CASSGGQGGEQFF

j_gene: TRBJ2-3
v_gene: TRBV5-4
CDR3aa: CASSQEGLYTDTQYF

j_gene: TRBJ2-3
v_gene: TRBV2
CDR3aa: CASTRNPQGITDTQYF

j_gene: TRBJ2-2
v_gene: TRBV13
CDR3aa: CASSLEGQGGTGELFF

j_gene: TRBJ1-1
v_gene: TRBV7-9
CDR3aa: CASSLVGEDTEAFF

j_gene: TRBJ2-3
v_gene: TRBV18
CDR3aa: CASSHPSDRGRDTQYF

j_gene: TRBJ2-7
v_gene: TRBV19
CDR3aa: CASSIDRGFYEQYF

j_gene: TRBJ2-7
v_gene: TRBV7-6
CDR3aa: CASSLAGTGTYEQYF

j_gene: TRBJ2-1
v_gene: TRBV6-1
CDR3aa: CASTTGLAGVEQFF

j_gene: TRBJ1-3
v_gene: TRBV6-5
CDR3aa: CASRTGGIGNTIYF

j_gene: TRBJ1-2
v_gene: TRBV18
CDR3aa: CASSPLAGRDYGYTF

j_gene: TRBJ1-1
v_gene: TRBV5-6
CDR3aa: CASSLSFTANTEAFF

j_gene: TRBJ2-5
v_gene: TRBV11-3
CDR3aa: CASSSLAGIIAQYF

j_gene: TRBJ2-1
v_gene: TRBV7-2
CDR3aa: CASSVPTGGAAGDYNEQFF

j_gene: TRBJ2-7
v_gene: TRBV10-3
CDR3aa: CAISDRQGFGEQYF

j_gene: TRBJ1-6
v_gene: TRBV11-3
CDR3aa: CASSFEQGGSPLHF

j_gene: TRBJ2-6
v_gene: TRBV7-3
CDR3aa: CASSLLASGANVLTF

j_gene: TRBJ2-3
v_gene: TRBV7-3
CDR3aa: CASSRTGRADTQYF

j_gene: TRBJ2-3
v_gene: TRBV7-2
CDR3aa: CASSLGGRVTDTQYF

j_gene: TRBJ1-2
v_gene: TRBV30
CDR3aa: CACLLDSYYGYTF

j_gene: TRBJ2-2
v_gene: TRBV7-8
CDR3aa: CASSPIAGLNTGELFF

j_gene: TRBJ2-5
v_gene: TRBV5-1
CDR3aa: CASSFGDRGAETQYF

j_gene: TRBJ1-4
v_gene: TRBV25-1
CDR3aa: CASSEAGFTNEKLFF

j_gene: TRBJ2-2
v_gene: TRBV7-2
CDR3aa: CASSLWHSGRNTGELFF

j_gene: TRBJ1-2
v_gene: TRBV5-8
CDR3aa: CASSGGQGAVSYGYTF

j_gene: TRBJ2-1
v_gene: TRBV7-2
CDR3aa: CASGGDSSSYNEQFF

j_gene: TRBJ1-5
v_gene: TRBV6-1
CDR3aa: CASRQGWDQPQHF

j_gene: TRBJ2-2
v_gene: TRBV30
CDR3aa: CAWSEQSAGELFF

j_gene: TRBJ2-1
v_gene: TRBV10-1
CDR3aa: CARVPQGTYNEQFF

j_gene: TRBJ1-1
v_gene: TRBV4-3
CDR3aa: CASSQDPDIGTEAFF

j_gene: TRBJ1-1
v_gene: TRBV18
CDR3aa: CASFPEVGAEAFF